The 30 T cell receptor beta chains below come from one sample, sequenced in a study of T-cell memory formation after mild COVID-19 listed by TCRdb under 2021. The library was built by means of 5' RACE. Sequencing took place on an Illumina NovaSeq 6000. TCRdb cleaned the public reads at Q25 with fastp, built clones with MiXCR and kept in-frame beta chains. Entries that share a CDR3 protein sequence are merged under the most common genes and DNA. The sample includes hundreds of thousands of distinct CDR3 sequences, with roughly 22% observed a single time. The ten largest clones capture roughly 9.1% of the sample. Sequenced material: PBMCs or a T cell subset sorted from them (not recorded which). Receptors were obtained from an adult woman who had mild COVID-19 (a few samples of this study predate the infection). The sample titles of this study are shuffled in the database, so cell type and time point are left out; the donor was told from shared clones.

This clonotype turned up a few times. The J gene is TRBJ2-6, the V gene TRBV11-2; 8 bases line up with TRBD1. J lost 0 bases, V lost 4 bases, and 11 bases had no gene match. Looked up from germline, CDR1 is SGHAT and CDR2 is FQNNGV. The CDR3 loop spans 19 amino acids. Written as DNA, the CDR3 is TGTGCCAGCAGCTCGCTAAAGAGGGACAGGTCCTCTGGGGCCAACGTCCTGACTTTC. Encoded protein: CASSSLKRDRSSGANVLTF.

CDR3 protein: CASSARTSGDEQYF. CDR3 in DNA: TGTGCCAGCAGCGCAAGGACTAGCGGGGACGAGCAGTACTTC. This chain connects TRBV7-9 to TRBJ2-7, with 12 bases that match TRBD2. The CDR3 loop spans 14 amino acids. Germline values: CDR1 SEHNR, CDR2 FQNEAQ (reference sequence). Trimming removed 5 bases from V and 5 bases from J; junction bases left unmatched: 4.

This clonotype was picked up a small number of times. The V and J genes are TRBV12-3 or TRBV12-4 and TRBJ1-2; D not certain. V dropped 5 bases and J dropped 4 bases, with 8 bases sitting between them. This CDR3 has 12 amino acids. Here the CDR3 reads CASSDQAYGYTF. The CDR3 DNA follows: TGTGCCAGCAGTGATCAAGCCTATGGCTACACCTTC.

This clonotype was seen a handful of times. The chain is built from TRBV7-6 and TRBJ2-7; D possibly corresponds to TRBD1 (6 bases). CDR1 and CDR2 from the germline V gene are SGHVS and FNYEAQ. V lost 5 bases and J lost 0, with 14 bases in between. This CDR3 has 15 residues. The CDR3 DNA reads as TGTGCCAGCAGCGTTAAGGGGGATTCCTCCTACGAGCAGTACTTC. Its translation is CASSVKGDSSYEQYF.

As for this clonotype: A read error may produce the germline difference seen at one junction end. V usage is TRBV14 and J usage is TRBJ2-1; D not certain. This CDR3 region has 13 residues. The germline V gene has CDR1 SGHDN and CDR2 FVKESK. CDR3 in DNA: TGTGCCAGCAGCCAAGAAATCCAGGCCCCCCCGGTCTTC. Its protein is CASSQEIQAPPVF.

The rearrangement joins TRBV7-2 to TRBJ2-3, with 8 positions matching TRBD2. V lost 5 bases, J lost 4 bases, and 8 bases stayed unmatched. The CDR3 runs 15 residues. The germline CDR1 and CDR2 sequences are SGHTA and FQGNSA. The CDR3 DNA reads TGTGCCAGCAGCGTTTCGGGGGGGCCGCCAGATACGCAGTATTTT. Translated, it gives CASSVSGGPPDTQYF. Supplemented by reference TRBV7-2 and TRBJ2-3, the full variable domain reads GAGVSQSPSNKVTEKGKDVELRCDPISGHTALYWYRQSLGQGLEFLIYFQGNSAPDKSGLPSDRFSAERTGGSVSTLTIQRTQQEDSAVYLCASSVSGGPPDTQYFGPGTRLTVL.

CDR3 sequence (DNA): TGTGCCAGCAGTGAAGAATGGGATATTTGGGAGGGGGACAATGAGCAGTTCTTC. Translated, it gives CASSEEWDIWEGDNEQFF. The rearrangement uses TRBV2 and TRBJ2-1; TRBD2 might be the D (7 bases). The ends were cut back, 1 base at V and 5 bases at J, with 21 bases in the middle. In germline, CDR1 is SNHLY, CDR2 FYNNEI. The CDR3 is 18 amino acids. The full variable domain, with the rest looked up from reference TRBV2 and TRBJ2-1, is EPEVTQTPSHQVTQMGQEVILRCVPISNHLYFYWYRQILGQKVEFLVSFYNNEISEKSEIFDDQFSVERPDGSNFTLKIRSTKLEDSAMYFCASSEEWDIWEGDNEQFFGPGTRLTVL.

The rearrangement links TRBV3-1 to TRBJ2-1; 9 bases agree with TRBD1. Unmatched junction bases numbered 6, after V lost 4 bases and J lost 8 bases. The CDR3 totals 14 residues. Germline assignment: CDR1 LGHDT and CDR2 YNNKEL (reference sequence). DNA of the CDR3: TGTGCCAGCAGCCTCGGGACAGGGTATTATGAGCAGTTCTTC. It encodes CASSLGTGYYEQFF.

This clonotype was counted between two and nine times. The rearrangement uses TRBV9 and TRBJ1-1; 7 bases agree with TRBD1. V shed 0 bases and J 0 bases; nucleotides not matched to a gene: 8. This CDR3 contains 17 residues. Germline CDR1 is SGDLS and CDR2 is YYNGEE. CDR3 amino acids: CASSVEAGTAMNTEAFF. The CDR3 coding sequence is TGTGCCAGCAGCGTAGAAGCAGGGACAGCCATGAACACTGAAGCTTTCTTT.

This clonotype was counted a few times. V and J are TRBV3-1 and TRBJ1-1; D is possibly TRBD1 (5 bases). The germline V gene has CDR1 LGHDT and CDR2 YNNKEL (reference sequence). Deletions cut 0 bases from V and 0 bases from J, with 11 bases between. The CDR3 is 16 residues long. The CDR3 DNA sequence: TGTGCCAGCAGCCAAGATGTACCGGGGGTGAACACTGAAGCTTTCTTT. It yields the protein CASSQDVPGVNTEAFF.

CDR3 sequence: CASSFVDRGLYTEAFF. DNA for the CDR3: TGTGCCAGCAGTTTTGTCGACAGGGGGCTCTACACTGAAGCTTTCTTT. V and J are TRBV12-3 or TRBV12-4 and TRBJ1-1; TRBD1 aligns across 10 bases. V was clipped by 3 bases and J by 3 bases; unmatched bases: 7. This CDR3 has 16 amino acids.

In this sample, this clonotype turned up a few times. The V and J genes are TRBV11-2 and TRBJ2-3; D is uncertain. Germline CDR1 SGHAT, CDR2 FQNNGV. Trimming removed 7 bases at V and 1 base at J, with 15 bases between. This CDR3 is built from 15 residues. This CDR3 reads CASTLSRAGTDTQYF. Here the CDR3 DNA reads TGTGCCAGCACCCTTAGCCGGGCGGGCACAGATACGCAGTATTTT.

The chain combines TRBV7-9 with TRBJ2-7; D might be TRBD2 (6 bases). The germline V and J ends were trimmed by 3 bases and 2 bases, with 14 bases remaining between them. In germline, CDR1 is SEHNR, CDR2 FQNEAQ (reference sequence). This CDR3 comprises 15 residues. CDR3 sequence reads: CASSFWAGITYEQYF. In nucleotides, the CDR3 is TGTGCCAGCAGCTTCTGGGCGGGGATCACCTACGAGCAGTACTTC.

This chain joins TRBV7-2 and TRBJ2-7; D gene ambiguous. Germline CDR1 reads SGHTA; CDR2 reads FQGNSA. With 1 base removed from V and 2 bases from J, the gap between germline ends came to 18 bases. The CDR3 is 17 amino acids. The CDR3 here is CASSLDGTGQVPYEQYF. CDR3 in DNA: TGTGCCAGCAGCTTAGATGGTACGGGCCAGGTGCCCTACGAGCAGTACTTC.

This clonotype was detected only a few times. The chain links TRBV20-1 to TRBJ1-1, with a weak D call TRBD1 (5 bases). CDR3 length: 18 residues. CDR1 and CDR2 (germline): DFQATT, SNEGSKA (reference sequence). Trimming pared 0 bases from V and 0 bases from J, leaving 20 bases between. The CDR3: CSARDDHAQVAMNTEAFF. The CDR3 nucleotides read TGCAGTGCTAGAGACGACCATGCACAGGTAGCTATGAACACTGAAGCTTTCTTT.

The V call is TRBV29-1, the J call TRBJ1-1; D ambiguous. CDR1 SQVTM and CDR2 ANQGSEA come from the germline V gene. The CDR3 extends over 10 amino acids. V was pared by 5 bases and J by 2 bases, with 3 bases between. CDR3 residues: CSVQNTEAFF. In nucleotides, the CDR3 is TGCAGCGTTCAAAACACTGAAGCTTTCTTT.

As regards this clonotype: A read error may account for a junction end that differs from germline. The rearrangement joins TRBV5-1 to TRBJ1-1; D is perhaps TRBD1 (5 bases). The germline V gene has CDR1 SGHRS and CDR2 YFSETQ. The CDR3 length is 14 residues. This CDR3 is CARSLGPVNTEAFF. The CDR3 DNA reads TGCGCCCGCAGCTTGGGGCCAGTCAACACTGAAGCTTTCTTT.

The rearrangement links TRBV4-3 to TRBJ2-2; D might be TRBD2 (6 bases). CDR1 and CDR2 from the germline V gene are LGHNA and YSLEER. There are 17 residues in the CDR3. The V gene lost 0 bases and the J gene lost 2 bases, with 13 bases spanning the gap. Here the CDR3 DNA reads TGCGCCAGCAGCCAAGACCCTGCGGGATCCAACACCGGGGAGCTGTTTTTT. This gives the protein CASSQDPAGSNTGELFF.

This clonotype was counted a few times. V and J are TRBV12-3 or TRBV12-4 and TRBJ1-2; D perhaps matches TRBD1 (5 bases). Trimming left V 6 bases short and J 5 bases short, with 16 bases between. There are 14 residues in the CDR3. CDR3 amino acids: CASSPIGGGYGYTF. In DNA, the CDR3 is TGTGCCAGCAGCCCCATCGGGGGAGGATATGGCTACACCTTC.

This clonotype has just a few counts. The chain couples TRBV5-1 to TRBJ2-1; the D gene is possibly TRBD1 (6 bases). Trimming left V 5 bases short and J 5 bases short, with 11 bases between. This CDR3 has 13 residues. Germline lookup yields CDR1 SGHRS and CDR2 YFSETQ. DNA for the CDR3: TGCGCCAGCAGGAAGGACAGCAACAATGAGCAGTTCTTC. This translates into CASRKDSNNEQFF.

The chain uses TRBV7-8 and TRBJ1-3, with TRBD1 as a possible D gene (5 bases). The CDR3 is 17 residues long. Per the germline V gene, CDR1 is SGHVS and CDR2 is FQNEAQ. V was trimmed by 2 bases and J by 0 bases, leaving 14 bases between them. CDR3 loop: CASSLRRGGNSGNTIYF. The DNA of the CDR3 is TGTGCCAGCAGCTTAAGACGGGGCGGCAACTCTGGAAACACCATATATTTT.

V usage is TRBV7-2 and J usage is TRBJ1-2, with D perhaps TRBD1 (6 bases). Germline-derived CDR1 and CDR2 are SGHTA and FQGNSA. V lost 2 bases and J lost 7, with 14 bases in between. The CDR3 length is 14 residues. The CDR3 loop reads CASSLTAAGVGYTF. The CDR3 DNA reads TGTGCCAGCAGCTTAACTGCCGCAGGGGTTGGCTACACCTTC.

The chain recombines TRBV20-1 with TRBJ1-2; D call uncertain. CDR1 is DFQATT and CDR2 is SNEGSKA in the germline V gene (reference sequence). V lost 0 bases and J 5 bases, leaving 13 bases between the germline ends. The CDR3 runs 14 residues. The CDR3 nucleotides are TGCAGTGCTAGAGATGAAAACAGACGGTATGGCTACACCTTC. This codes for CSARDENRRYGYTF.

The chain's CDR3 is CASSLPNEKLFF. In nucleotides, the CDR3 is TGTGCCAGCAGTTTACCTAATGAAAAACTGTTTTTT. This chain joins TRBV12-3 or TRBV12-4 and TRBJ1-4; D unresolved. The CDR3 spans 12 residues. V lost 2 bases and J 3 bases, leaving 1 base between the germline ends.

This sequence joins TRBV20-1 and TRBJ2-3, with 8 positions matching TRBD1. Trimming at V came to 0 bases and at J to 7 bases, leaving 9 bases not matched to a gene. CDR3 length equals 15 residues. From germline, CDR1 is DFQATT and CDR2 SNEGSKA (reference sequence). CDR3 loop: CSARDPQGATYTQYF. The CDR3 DNA is TGCAGTGCTAGAGACCCCCAGGGGGCTACATATACGCAGTATTTT.

This clonotype was detected a few times. The V gene is TRBV5-1, the J gene TRBJ1-6; 8 nucleotides agree with TRBD1. CDR3 length equals 17 residues. The V segment lost 0 bases and the J segment 6 bases; nucleotides outside the gene matches: 8. CDR1 is SGHRS, CDR2 YFSETQ, per germline. CDR3 loop: CASSLGRDRTTNSPLHF. CDR3 nucleotide sequence: TGCGCCAGCAGCTTGGGTCGGGACAGGACGACTAATTCACCCCTCCACTTT.

This clonotype showed up just a few times. The rearrangement links TRBV5-1 to TRBJ2-5, with 8 bases identical to TRBD2. The germline CDR1 and CDR2 sequences are SGHRS and YFSETQ. With V trimmed by 2 bases and J by 4 bases, 7 bases remained unmatched. The CDR3 extends over 15 amino acids. CDR3 residues: CASSLRAGAGETQYF. The CDR3 nucleotides read TGCGCCAGCAGCTTAAGAGCGGGAGCGGGAGAGACCCAGTACTTC.

CDR3 in DNA: TGTGCCAGCAGCTTAGGGGGACAGGCAGGTGAAGCTTTCTTT. Translating gives CASSLGGQAGEAFF. The gene calls are TRBV11-2 and TRBJ1-1, with 8 bases matching TRBD1. The ends lost 1 base at V and 7 bases at J; junction bases unmatched: 5. CDR1 and CDR2 from the germline V gene are SGHAT and FQNNGV. The CDR3 runs to 14 residues. Combining the CDR3 with reference TRBV11-2 and TRBJ1-1 gives the whole variable domain EAGVAQSPRYKIIEKRQSVAFWCNPISGHATLYWYQQILGQGPKLLIQFQNNGVVDDSQLPKDRFSAERLKGVDSTLKIQPAKLEDSAVYLCASSLGGQAGEAFFGQGTRLTVV.

This clonotype was seen a handful of times. The chain combines TRBV13 with TRBJ2-1; 10 positions agree with TRBD2. With 4 bases clipped from V and 7 bases from J, the junction kept 7 bases outside the gene matches. This CDR3 region has 15 residues. CDR1 and CDR2 from the germline V gene are PRHDT and FYEKMQ (reference sequence). CDR3 protein: CASSSLAGVMNEQFF. The DNA for the CDR3 is TGTGCCAGCAGCTCCCTAGCGGGGGTTATGAATGAGCAGTTCTTC.

A few counts support this clonotype. This sequence joins TRBV12-3 or TRBV12-4 and TRBJ1-5, with 7 positions matching TRBD1. The CDR3 has 13 residues. V gave up 7 bases and J gave up 7 bases; unmatched junction bases: 7. The CDR3, as DNA: TGTGCCAGCACCCGACAGGGAGTCCAGCCCCAGCATTTT. This sequence encodes CASTRQGVQPQHF.